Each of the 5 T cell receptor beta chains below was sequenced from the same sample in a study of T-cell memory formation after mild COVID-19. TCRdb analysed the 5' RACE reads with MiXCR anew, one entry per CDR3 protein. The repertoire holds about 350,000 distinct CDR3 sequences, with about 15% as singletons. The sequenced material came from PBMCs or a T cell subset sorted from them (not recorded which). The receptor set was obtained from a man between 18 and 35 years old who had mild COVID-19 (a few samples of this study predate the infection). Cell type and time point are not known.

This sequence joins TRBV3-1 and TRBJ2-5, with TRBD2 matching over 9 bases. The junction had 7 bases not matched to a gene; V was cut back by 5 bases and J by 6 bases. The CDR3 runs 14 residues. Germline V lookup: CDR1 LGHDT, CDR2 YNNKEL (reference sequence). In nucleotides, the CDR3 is TGTGCCAGCAGCAGGACTAGCGTCCCCCAGACCCAGTACTTC. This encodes CASSRTSVPQTQYF.

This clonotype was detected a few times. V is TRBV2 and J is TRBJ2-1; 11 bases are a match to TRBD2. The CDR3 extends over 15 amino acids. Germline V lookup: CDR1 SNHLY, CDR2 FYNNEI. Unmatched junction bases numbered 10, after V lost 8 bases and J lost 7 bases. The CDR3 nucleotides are TGTGCCAGCGAGTTGGAAATAGCGGGGGGGAATGAGCAGTTCTTC. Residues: CASELEIAGGNEQFF.

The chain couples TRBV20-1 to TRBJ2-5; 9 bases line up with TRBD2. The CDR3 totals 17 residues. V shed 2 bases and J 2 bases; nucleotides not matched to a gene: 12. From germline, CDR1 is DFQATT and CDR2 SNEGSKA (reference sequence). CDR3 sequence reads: CSARTRLSGGAQETQYF. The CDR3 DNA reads TGCAGTGCTAGAACCCGACTTAGCGGGGGCGCACAAGAGACCCAGTACTTC.

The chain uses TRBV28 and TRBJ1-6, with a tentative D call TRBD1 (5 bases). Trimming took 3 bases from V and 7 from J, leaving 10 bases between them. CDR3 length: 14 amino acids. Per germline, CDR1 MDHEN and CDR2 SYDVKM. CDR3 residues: CASSFGRVNSPLHF. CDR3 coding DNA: TGTGCCAGCAGTTTTGGCAGGGTCAATTCACCCCTCCACTTT.

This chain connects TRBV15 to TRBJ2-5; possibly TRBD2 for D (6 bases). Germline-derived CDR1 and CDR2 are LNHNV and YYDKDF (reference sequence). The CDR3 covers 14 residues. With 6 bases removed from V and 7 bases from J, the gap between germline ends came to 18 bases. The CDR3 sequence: CATSWDHGSGTQYF. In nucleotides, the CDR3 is TGTGCCACCAGTTGGGACCACGGGAGCGGGACCCAGTACTTC.